Reported below is one T cell receptor beta chain. Its target is not known. The CDR3 length is 15 residues. V lost 4 bases and J lost 7; bases outside the gene matches: 10. The germline V gene encodes CDR1 SEHNR and CDR2 FQNEAQ (reference sequence). The data are from a study of shared clonotypes between healthy human individuals. Overall study context: The donor pool was made up of two women and three men aged 18 to 49.

Terminally differentiated effector memory CD45RA+ cells were excluded from the naive CD8 cells, which were CD45RO-negative and positively selected for CCR7. Broader study findings: Against clonotypes common to all four donors, non-shared ones had lower generation probabilities. Only blood underwent sampling, and tissue repertoires likely differ.

Sorted subsets were amplified in replicate PCRs using around 200 ng DNA, about 30,000 T cell genomes. Using immunoSEQ multiplex PCR, the repertoire was profiled, and TCRdb retains in-frame clones only, with some absent. The sample shows around 2.1 million clones, approximately 94% of them seen only once. Sequencing was carried out using naive CD8+ T cells from PBMCs. V usage is TRBV7-9 and J usage is TRBJ2-7, with 10 bases matching TRBD1. This sequence was found in a man aged 18 to 30 in good health. Some clones in this sample may be carry-over from other donors' samples. The CDR3 here is CASSSHRTGGLEQYF. The CDR3 DNA is TGTGCCAGCAGCTCCCATCGGACAGGGGGGCTGGAGCAGTACTTC.